This TCR beta chain is drawn from a study of T cell repertoires in cytomegalovirus infection. About the research overall: Based on public TCR beta signatures, there were indications of CMV infection and of a matching HLA type.

TCRdb itself ran the reads through MiXCR, one entry per CDR3 protein. The data hold approximately 70,000 distinct CDR3 sequences, with roughly 22% observed a single time. This clonotype appeared a few times. Its antigen remains unknown. Study-wide findings and caveats: CMV-specific TCR beta clonotypes restricted by HLA-C dominated the ex vivo response.

V gave up 7 bases and J gave up 5 bases, with 5 bases separating them. The CDR3 contains 10 residues. From germline, CDR1 is MGHDK and CDR2 SYGVNS. This clonotype was sampled from a human donor in good health (CMV status not recorded). Some clones in this sample may be carry-over from other donors' samples. The sequences come from CD8+ T cells from cultured PBMCs, collected from culture after CMV antigen stimulation. The rearrangement links TRBV25-1 to TRBJ2-5, with TRBD1 as a possible D gene (5 bases). The CDR3 DNA reads as TGTGCCAGCAAGGGGGAGACCCAGTACTTC. Translation gives CASKGETQYF.